The rows below give T cell receptor beta chains drawn from one sample of a study of cytomegalovirus exposure and HLA in healthy donors. Using immunoSEQ multiplex PCR, the repertoire was profiled, and TCRdb retains in-frame clones only, with some absent. The data contain about 140,000 clones, roughly 74% of them singletons. Sequenced material: PBMCs. The receptors were gathered from a man aged 40-49 years in good health and CMV-seronegative. Each CDR3 is given with its conserved first and last residue. Fields, in order: V gene, D gene, clone size, J gene, CDR3 DNA, CDR3 protein. D genes are given only for firm matches. The size field is filled for only some rows; it gives once, few, many or a size class.

V: TRBV4-3
D: -
size: few
J: TRBJ2-7
DNA: TGCGCCAGCAGCCCCGGTACAGCAGACTACGAGCAGTACTTC
CDR3: CASSPGTADYEQYF

V: TRBV6-6
D: -
size: -
J: TRBJ1-4
DNA: TGTGCCAGCAGTTACTCGATGGTGGCAGCTAATGAAAAACTGTTTTTT
CDR3: CASSYSMVAANEKLFF

V: TRBV4-3
D: TRBD1
size: -
J: TRBJ2-7
DNA: TGCGCCAGCAGCCAAGAGTTCCTGGGGCAGGGGGCGCCCGAGCAGTACTTC
CDR3: CASSQEFLGQGAPEQYF

V: TRBV4-1
D: -
size: few
J: TRBJ2-5
DNA: TGCGCCAGCAGCCCATCACGAGTGGCACGTGCGGTGGGAGAGACCCAGTACTTC
CDR3: CASSPSRVARAVGETQYF

V: TRBV19
D: TRBD1
size: -
J: TRBJ1-2
DNA: TGTGCCAGCTCGACAGGGGGCGGCCGGGGCTACACCTTC
CDR3: CASSTGGGRGYTF

V: TRBV6-5
D: -
size: -
J: TRBJ1-2
DNA: TGTGCCAGCAGTTACTCGCCGGGGAACTATGGCTACACCTTC
CDR3: CASSYSPGNYGYTF

V: TRBV5-1
D: TRBD2
size: -
J: TRBJ2-1
DNA: TGCGCCAGCAGCTCAGTAGCGGGTAGCTCCTACAATGAGCAGTTCTTC
CDR3: CASSSVAGSSYNEQFF

V: TRBV7-2
D: -
size: -
J: TRBJ2-7
DNA: TGTGCCAGCAGCTTACTAGGAAGGTCCTACGAGCAGTACTTC
CDR3: CASSLLGRSYEQYF

V: TRBV4-1
D: -
size: -
J: TRBJ2-3
DNA: TGCGCCAGCAGCCAAGTCGGAGGGGCCACAGATACGCAGTATTTT
CDR3: CASSQVGGATDTQYF

V: TRBV5-1
D: TRBD1
size: -
J: TRBJ1-2
DNA: TGCGCCAGCAGCCTTCCGGGACAGGGTAATGGCTACACCTTC
CDR3: CASSLPGQGNGYTF

V: TRBV9
D: TRBD2
size: -
J: TRBJ2-1
DNA: TGTGCCAGCAGCGTAGGGACTAGCGGGGTGATGTACAATGAGCAGTTCTTC
CDR3: CASSVGTSGVMYNEQFF

V: TRBV18
D: TRBD1
size: few
J: TRBJ1-2
DNA: TGTGCCAGCTCACCTTCACCGGGACAGGGGGCTGATAACTATGGCTACACCTTC
CDR3: CASSPSPGQGADNYGYTF

V: TRBV9
D: -
size: -
J: TRBJ2-3
DNA: TGTGCCAGCAGCGGGATAACAGGGATCTCCACAGATACGCAGTATTTT
CDR3: CASSGITGISTDTQYF

V: TRBV28
D: -
size: -
J: TRBJ1-1
DNA: TGTGCCAGCAGTTCAACAATTCCCCCTGAAGCTTTCTTT
CDR3: CASSSTIPPEAFF

V: TRBV6-5
D: -
size: -
J: TRBJ2-1
DNA: TGTGCCAGCAGTTACTCGAGGTACAATGAGCAGTTCTTC
CDR3: CASSYSRYNEQFF

V: TRBV5-4
D: -
size: -
J: TRBJ2-1
DNA: TGTGCCAGCAGCTTGGTTGGGGGGGCCGCCTACAATGAGCAGTTCTTC
CDR3: CASSLVGGAAYNEQFF

V: TRBV10-3
D: TRBD1
size: -
J: TRBJ2-3
DNA: TGTGCCATCAGTTATACAGGGGGCGCCGGGAAAAGCACAGATACGCAGTATTTT
CDR3: CAISYTGGAGKSTDTQYF

V: TRBV4-3
D: -
size: few
J: TRBJ2-1
DNA: TGCGCCAGCAGCCAAGTGGGATACAGGGACAATGAGCAGTTCTTC
CDR3: CASSQVGYRDNEQFF

V: TRBV15
D: TRBD1
size: -
J: TRBJ2-1
DNA: TGTGCCACCGAGGGGGCACACTCCTACAATGAGCAGTTCTTC
CDR3: CATEGAHSYNEQFF

V: TRBV11-3
D: -
size: -
J: TRBJ2-2
DNA: TGTGCCAGCAGCTTAGGACAGAACACCGGGGAGCTGTTTTTT
CDR3: CASSLGQNTGELFF

V: TRBV6-1
D: TRBD1
size: few
J: TRBJ1-3
DNA: TGTGCCAGTAGACCAGGGGGCTCTGGAAACACCATATATTTT
CDR3: CASRPGGSGNTIYF

V: TRBV14
D: -
size: -
J: TRBJ2-1
DNA: TGTGCCAGCAGCCAACTACGCACAGGGAGGGTCCCGTTCTTC
CDR3: CASSQLRTGRVPFF

V: TRBV4-3
D: -
size: many
J: TRBJ1-1
DNA: TGCGCCAGCAGCCAAGATTGGGAGGTTAACACTGAAGCTTTCTTT
CDR3: CASSQDWEVNTEAFF

V: TRBV15
D: TRBD1
size: few
J: TRBJ1-1
DNA: TGTGCCACCAGCAGAGGGGACAGGGGCACTGAAGCTTTCTTT
CDR3: CATSRGDRGTEAFF

V: TRBV19
D: TRBD1
size: -
J: TRBJ2-1
DNA: TGTGCCACAACCCGGGACAGAGACTCCTACAATGAGCAGTTCTTC
CDR3: CATTRDRDSYNEQFF

V: TRBV27
D: -
size: -
J: TRBJ2-7
DNA: TGTGCCAGCAGTTTAGTAACGGTGAGCTCCTACGAGCAGTACTTC
CDR3: CASSLVTVSSYEQYF

V: TRBV9
D: -
size: -
J: TRBJ2-1
DNA: TGTGCCAGCAGCAGATCTGGCCAGGGAAGGTACGGTGAGCAGTTCTTC
CDR3: CASSRSGQGRYGEQFF

V: TRBV9
D: -
size: once
J: TRBJ1-6
DNA: TGTGCCAGCAGCGTAGGGGCAGCCTTTAATTCACCCCTCCACTTT
CDR3: CASSVGAAFNSPLHF

V: TRBV4-1
D: TRBD1
size: -
J: TRBJ1-3
DNA: TGCGCCAGCAGCCAAATGACAGGGGGGGGAAACACCATATATTTT
CDR3: CASSQMTGGGNTIYF

V: TRBV27
D: -
size: -
J: TRBJ1-6
DNA: TGTGCCAGCAGTGGCGGGTCCTATAATTCACCCCTCCACTTT
CDR3: CASSGGSYNSPLHF

V: TRBV7-2
D: -
size: -
J: TRBJ1-5
DNA: TGTGCCAGCCGGGGGGTAGGCGATCAGCCCCAGCATTTT
CDR3: CASRGVGDQPQHF

V: TRBV2
D: TRBD1
size: -
J: TRBJ2-7
DNA: TGTGCCAGCGGATCCGGGACAGGGCTTGAGCAGTACTTC
CDR3: CASGSGTGLEQYF

V: TRBV9
D: -
size: -
J: TRBJ2-7
DNA: TGTGCCAGCAGCGCACTCAGCGGCGAGCAGTACTTC
CDR3: CASSALSGEQYF

V: TRBV7-8
D: TRBD1
size: -
J: TRBJ1-1
DNA: TGTGCCAGCAGCCCCAGGAGTGGGACAGGGAACACTGAAGCTTTCTTT
CDR3: CASSPRSGTGNTEAFF

V: TRBV6-1
D: -
size: -
J: TRBJ1-1
DNA: TGTGCCAGCAAGCCGGGACACACTAACACTGAAGCTTTCTTT
CDR3: CASKPGHTNTEAFF

V: TRBV7-2
D: -
size: -
J: TRBJ1-2
DNA: TGTGCCAGCAGCGCCCGAACGGGTACCCACTATGGCTACACCTTC
CDR3: CASSARTGTHYGYTF

V: TRBV15
D: -
size: -
J: TRBJ2-5
DNA: TGTGCCACCAGCAGAATACAGGGCCTTCAAGAGACCCAGTACTTC
CDR3: CATSRIQGLQETQYF

V: TRBV6-6
D: -
size: once
J: TRBJ1-1
DNA: TGTGCCAGCAGTTTACAGAACACTGAAGCTTTCTTT
CDR3: CASSLQNTEAFF

V: TRBV4-3
D: TRBD2
size: few
J: TRBJ2-1
DNA: TGCGCCAGCAGCCAAGATCGGGGACTAGCGGGGCCATTCTCCTACAATGAGCAGTTCTTC
CDR3: CASSQDRGLAGPFSYNEQFF

V: TRBV9
D: TRBD1
size: few
J: TRBJ2-1
DNA: TGTGCCAGCAGCGTATGGACAGGGGAAAATGAGCAGTTCTTC
CDR3: CASSVWTGENEQFF

V: TRBV7-6
D: -
size: -
J: TRBJ2-5
DNA: TGTGCCAGCAGCTTAGGTCTGACCCAGTACTTC
CDR3: CASSLGLTQYF

V: TRBV29-1
D: -
size: few
J: TRBJ1-1
DNA: TGCAGCGTTCTCCATTGGACAGCGAACACTGAAGCTTTCTTT
CDR3: CSVLHWTANTEAFF

V: TRBV7-9
D: -
size: few
J: TRBJ1-4
DNA: TGTGCCAGCAGCTCCCGACCCACTACTGAAAAACTGTTTTTT
CDR3: CASSSRPTTEKLFF

V: TRBV5-1
D: -
size: -
J: TRBJ1-6
DNA: TGCGCCAGCAGCCCCACGCCGGAGGGAACCAATTCACCCCTCCACTTT
CDR3: CASSPTPEGTNSPLHF

V: TRBV2
D: TRBD1
size: -
J: TRBJ1-1
DNA: TGTGCCAGCAGGGGACAGGAGTACACTGAAGCTTTCTTT
CDR3: CASRGQEYTEAFF

V: TRBV5-4
D: TRBD2
size: -
J: TRBJ2-5
DNA: TGTGCCAGCAGCTTGTGGCTAGCGGGGGGCACGGAGACCCAGTACTTC
CDR3: CASSLWLAGGTETQYF

V: TRBV6-9
D: -
size: -
J: TRBJ1-1
DNA: TGTGCCAGTACCCATCCCCGGGGACTAAAGGACACTGAAGCTTTCTTT
CDR3: CASTHPRGLKDTEAFF

V: TRBV5-6
D: -
size: -
J: TRBJ1-3
DNA: TGTGCCAGCAGCTTTCGGAAAGACAGGTCTGGAAACACCATATATTTT
CDR3: CASSFRKDRSGNTIYF

V: TRBV6-1
D: -
size: few
J: TRBJ1-1
DNA: TGTGCCAGCAGTGAGCGCCCCGGCCAGCGGAACACTGAAGCTTTCTTT
CDR3: CASSERPGQRNTEAFF

V: TRBV5-4
D: TRBD1
size: -
J: TRBJ1-1
DNA: TGTGCCAGCAGCCCCGGGACAGGGAGAATGAACACTGAAGCTTTCTTT
CDR3: CASSPGTGRMNTEAFF

V: TRBV6-1
D: TRBD2
size: -
J: TRBJ2-3
DNA: TGTGCCAGCAAAATAGCGGGACCCACAGATACGCAGTATTTT
CDR3: CASKIAGPTDTQYF

V: TRBV6-5
D: -
size: -
J: TRBJ1-4
DNA: TGTGCCAGCAGTTACTCGACGGGGACTAATGAAAAACTGTTTTTT
CDR3: CASSYSTGTNEKLFF

V: TRBV6-4
D: -
size: -
J: TRBJ2-3
DNA: TGTGCCAGCAGTGTGGAGGGAACCACAGATACGCAGTATTTT
CDR3: CASSVEGTTDTQYF

V: TRBV10-3
D: -
size: once
J: TRBJ1-1
DNA: TGTGCCATCAGTGAACTTGACGGGGACACTGAAGCTTTCTTT
CDR3: CAISELDGDTEAFF

V: TRBV7-9
D: TRBD2
size: -
J: TRBJ2-5
DNA: TGTGCCAGCAGCGCAACTAGCGGGGGGCAAGAGACCCAGTACTTC
CDR3: CASSATSGGQETQYF

V: TRBV7-3
D: TRBD1
size: -
J: TRBJ1-6
DNA: TGTGCCAGCAGCTACACAGGGGGCGATTATAATTCACCCCTCCACTTT
CDR3: CASSYTGGDYNSPLHF

V: TRBV18
D: TRBD1
size: -
J: TRBJ1-3
DNA: TGTGCCAGCTCGCAAGACAGGGCTGGAAACACCATATATTTT
CDR3: CASSQDRAGNTIYF

V: TRBV7-9
D: -
size: -
J: TRBJ2-5
DNA: TGTGCCAGCAGCTTAGGGAGGGCCCAAGAGACCCAGTACTTC
CDR3: CASSLGRAQETQYF

V: TRBV11-3
D: -
size: -
J: TRBJ2-5
DNA: TGTGCCAGTAGCACGTCCGGAGAGACCCAGTACTTC
CDR3: CASSTSGETQYF

V: TRBV5-1
D: -
size: -
J: TRBJ2-7
DNA: TGCGCCAGCAGCTTGTTTCCCTCGGACGAGCAGTACTTC
CDR3: CASSLFPSDEQYF